This T cell receptor beta chain is from a study of blood T cell repertoires in COVID-19. Study as a whole: Sites across the United States, Italy and Spain contributed samples from acute and convalescent COVID-19.

Assay used: immunoSEQ multiplex PCR; TCRdb lists only in-frame clones, some missing. Of 110,000 to 150,000 clones detected, roughly 85% appear once; the ten largest clones hold around 4%. This TCR was recovered from a man aged 60 to 69 with acute or convalescent COVID-19. Input material: peripheral blood.

In DNA form, the CDR3 reads TGTGCCAGCAGTTACGAGCTCTACAATGAGCAGTTCTTC. This translates into CASSYELYNEQFF. This chain links TRBV6-2 or TRBV6-3 with TRBJ2-1, with D uncertain. Between the trimmed V and J ends, which lost 2 bases and 3 bases, there was a span of 5 bases. CDR1 is MNHEY, CDR2 SVGEGT, per germline. This CDR3 has 13 residues.